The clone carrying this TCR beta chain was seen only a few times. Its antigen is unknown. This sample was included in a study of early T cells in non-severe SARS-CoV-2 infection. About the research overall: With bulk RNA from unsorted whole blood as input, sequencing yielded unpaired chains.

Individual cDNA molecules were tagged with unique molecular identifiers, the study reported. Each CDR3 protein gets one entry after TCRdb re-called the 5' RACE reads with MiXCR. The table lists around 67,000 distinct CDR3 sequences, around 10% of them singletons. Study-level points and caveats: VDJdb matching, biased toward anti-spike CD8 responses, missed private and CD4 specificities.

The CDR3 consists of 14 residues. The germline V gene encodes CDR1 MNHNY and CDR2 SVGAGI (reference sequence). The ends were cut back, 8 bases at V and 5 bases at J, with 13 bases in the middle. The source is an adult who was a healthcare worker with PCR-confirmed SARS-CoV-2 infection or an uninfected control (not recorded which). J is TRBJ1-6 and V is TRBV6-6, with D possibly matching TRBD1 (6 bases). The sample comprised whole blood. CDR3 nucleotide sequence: TGTGCCAGCCTTTCCGGACAGCATAATTCACCCCTCCACTTT. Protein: CASLSGQHNSPLHF.